This TCR beta chain appears in the sequencing data of a study of Ad26.COV2.S vaccination and SARS-CoV-2 variants. Treatment indicated: around 19 received Ad26.COV2.S at low or high dose, single or two shots; about 5 received placebo; per-sample allocation not given. Sample collection was performed on day 63 after the first vaccine or placebo injection. The protocol was immunoSEQ multiplex PCR, while the TCRdb copy is restricted to in-frame clones and leaves out a portion. The sample has about 390,000 clones; more than 85% are singletons. This CDR3 spans 14 amino acids. CDR1 MNHEY and CDR2 SVGAGI come from the germline V gene. V shed 6 bases, J shed 9 bases, and the junction held 5 bases outside the gene matches.

The TCR originated in a person aged 18-60 years who received the Ad26.COV2.S COVID-19 vaccine or a placebo. The chain couples TRBV6-5 to TRBJ1-6; 10 bases map to TRBD1. The sample consisted of peripheral blood, taken in a trial of Ad26.COV2.S vaccine versus placebo. The CDR3 here is CASRTGTGASPLHF. The CDR3 DNA follows: TGTGCCAGCAGGACCGGGACAGGGGCTTCACCCCTCCACTTT.